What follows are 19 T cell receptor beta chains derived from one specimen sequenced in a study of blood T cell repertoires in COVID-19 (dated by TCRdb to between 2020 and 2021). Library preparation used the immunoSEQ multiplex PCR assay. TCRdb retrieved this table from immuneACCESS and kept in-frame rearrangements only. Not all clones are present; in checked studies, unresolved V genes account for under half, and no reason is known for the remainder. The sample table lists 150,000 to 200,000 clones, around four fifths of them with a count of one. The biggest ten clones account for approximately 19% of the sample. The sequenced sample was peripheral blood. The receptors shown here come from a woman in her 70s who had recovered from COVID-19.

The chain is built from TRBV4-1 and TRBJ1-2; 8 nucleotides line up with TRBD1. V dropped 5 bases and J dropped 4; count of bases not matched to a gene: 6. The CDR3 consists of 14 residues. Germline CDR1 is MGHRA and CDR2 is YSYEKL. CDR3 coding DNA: TGCGCCAGCAGCGGGCCGGGACAGGTCTATGGCTACACCTTC. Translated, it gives CASSGPGQVYGYTF.

In nucleotides, the CDR3 is TGTGCCAGCAGCCAAGATGAGACTAGCGGGTACACCGGGGAGCTGTTTTTT. Encoded protein: CASSQDETSGYTGELFF. The chain uses TRBV14 and TRBJ2-2; 10 nucleotides line up with TRBD2. Germline loops: CDR1 SGHDN, CDR2 FVKESK. V shed 0 bases, J shed 3 bases, and the junction held 4 bases outside the gene matches. The CDR3 runs to 17 residues. Full variable domain (missing parts from reference TRBV14 and TRBJ2-2): EAGVTQFPSHSVIEKGQTVTLRCDPISGHDNLYWYRRVMGKEIKFLLHFVKESKQDESGMPNNRFLAERTGGTYSTLKVQPAELEDSGVYFCASSQDETSGYTGELFFGEGSRLTVL.

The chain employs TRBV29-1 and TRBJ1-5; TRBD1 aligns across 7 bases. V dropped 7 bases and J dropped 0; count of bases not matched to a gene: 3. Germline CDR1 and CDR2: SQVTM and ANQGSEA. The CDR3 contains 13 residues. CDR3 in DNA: TGCAGCGCCGGGACAGCTAGCAATCAGCCCCAGCATTTT. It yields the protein CSAGTASNQPQHF.

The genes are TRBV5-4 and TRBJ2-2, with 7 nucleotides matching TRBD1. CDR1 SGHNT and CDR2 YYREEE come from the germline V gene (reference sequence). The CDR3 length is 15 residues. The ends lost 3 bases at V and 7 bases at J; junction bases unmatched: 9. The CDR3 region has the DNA TGTGCCAGCAGCTCCGGGACAGCCGGCATCGGGGAGCTGTTTTTT. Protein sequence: CASSSGTAGIGELFF.

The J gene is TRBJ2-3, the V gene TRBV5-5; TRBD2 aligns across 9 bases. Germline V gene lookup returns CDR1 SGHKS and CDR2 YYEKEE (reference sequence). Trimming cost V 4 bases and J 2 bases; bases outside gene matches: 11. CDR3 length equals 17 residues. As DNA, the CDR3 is TGTGCCAGCAGCCTACCCCAGACTAGCGGAAACACAGATACGCAGTATTTT. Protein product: CASSLPQTSGNTDTQYF.

CDR3 in DNA: TGTGCCAGCAGCTTGGACAGCAGCTCCACTGAAGCTTTCTTT. This encodes CASSLDSSSTEAFF. V is TRBV5-4 and J is TRBJ1-1; unclear D gene. The CDR3 runs to 14 residues. Germline lookup yields CDR1 SGHNT and CDR2 YYREEE (reference sequence). V lost 0 bases and J lost 4, with 10 bases in between.

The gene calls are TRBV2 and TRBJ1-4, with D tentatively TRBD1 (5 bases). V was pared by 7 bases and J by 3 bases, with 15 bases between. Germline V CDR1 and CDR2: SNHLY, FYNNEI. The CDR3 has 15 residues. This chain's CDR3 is CASIAQGQPNEKLFF. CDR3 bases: TGTGCCAGCATTGCCCAGGGTCAGCCTAATGAAAAACTGTTTTTT. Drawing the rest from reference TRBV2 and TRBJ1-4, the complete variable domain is EPEVTQTPSHQVTQMGQEVILRCVPISNHLYFYWYRQILGQKVEFLVSFYNNEISEKSEIFDDQFSVERPDGSNFTLKIRSTKLEDSAMYFCASIAQGQPNEKLFFGSGTQLSVL.

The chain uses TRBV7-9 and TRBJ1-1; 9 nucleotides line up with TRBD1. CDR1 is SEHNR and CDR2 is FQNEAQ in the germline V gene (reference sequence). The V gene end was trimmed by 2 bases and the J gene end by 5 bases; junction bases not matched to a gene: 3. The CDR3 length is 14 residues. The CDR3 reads CASSLRQGETEAFF. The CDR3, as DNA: TGTGCCAGCAGCTTAAGACAGGGGGAGACTGAAGCTTTCTTT.

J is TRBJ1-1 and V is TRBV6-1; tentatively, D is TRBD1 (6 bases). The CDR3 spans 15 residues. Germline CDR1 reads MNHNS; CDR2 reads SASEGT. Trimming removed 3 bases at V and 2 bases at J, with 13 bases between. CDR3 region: CASSEQGPKNTEAFF. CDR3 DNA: TGTGCCAGCAGTGAGCAGGGGCCAAAAAACACTGAAGCTTTCTTT.

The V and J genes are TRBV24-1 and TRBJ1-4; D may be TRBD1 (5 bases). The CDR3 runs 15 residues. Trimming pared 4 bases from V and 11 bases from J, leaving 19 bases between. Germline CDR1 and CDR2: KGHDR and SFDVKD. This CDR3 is CATSDTRDGEGKLFF. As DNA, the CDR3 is TGTGCCACCAGTGACACCCGGGACGGGGAGGGGAAACTGTTTTTT.

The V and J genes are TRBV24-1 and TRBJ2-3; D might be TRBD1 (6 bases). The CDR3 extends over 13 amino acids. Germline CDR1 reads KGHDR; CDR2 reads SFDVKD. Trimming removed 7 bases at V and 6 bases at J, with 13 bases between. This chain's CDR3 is CATSQGQTDTQYF. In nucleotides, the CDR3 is TGTGCCACCAGCCAAGGACAGACCGATACGCAGTATTTT.

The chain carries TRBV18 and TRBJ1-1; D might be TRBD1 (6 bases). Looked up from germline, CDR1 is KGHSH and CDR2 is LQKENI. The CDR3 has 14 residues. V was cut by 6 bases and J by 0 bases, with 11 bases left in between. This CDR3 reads CASSPTGMNTEAFF. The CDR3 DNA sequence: TGTGCCAGCTCCCCGACAGGCATGAACACTGAAGCTTTCTTT. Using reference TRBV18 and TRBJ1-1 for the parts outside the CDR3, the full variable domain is NAGVMQNPRHLVRRRGQEARLRCSPMKGHSHVYWYRQLPEEGLKFMVYLQKENIIDESGMPKERFSAEFPKEGPSILRIQQVVRGDSAAYFCASSPTGMNTEAFFGQGTRLTVV.

The CDR3 loop reads CASSWRGRTGELFF. The DNA for the CDR3 is TGTGCCAGCAGTTGGCGGGGGCGAACCGGGGAGCTGTTTTTT. The V and J genes are TRBV2 and TRBJ2-2; a possible D gene is TRBD2 (7 bases). V lost 5 bases to trimming and J lost 5 bases, with 12 bases between them. Germline V CDR1 and CDR2: SNHLY, FYNNEI. CDR3 length: 14 residues. Filled out from reference TRBV2 and TRBJ2-2, the complete variable domain reads EPEVTQTPSHQVTQMGQEVILRCVPISNHLYFYWYRQILGQKVEFLVSFYNNEISEKSEIFDDQFSVERPDGSNFTLKIRSTKLEDSAMYFCASSWRGRTGELFFGEGSRLTVL.

In DNA form, the CDR3 reads TGTGCCAGCAGCTCCCCGGCGGGGGCCTCGGGCTCCTACAATGAGCAGTTCTTC. Translation: CASSSPAGASGSYNEQFF. This chain uses TRBV7-2 with TRBJ2-1; TRBD2 might be the D (7 bases). Germline CDR1 and CDR2: SGHTA and FQGNSA. The CDR3 runs to 18 residues. Trimming took 4 bases from V and 0 from J, leaving 19 bases between them.

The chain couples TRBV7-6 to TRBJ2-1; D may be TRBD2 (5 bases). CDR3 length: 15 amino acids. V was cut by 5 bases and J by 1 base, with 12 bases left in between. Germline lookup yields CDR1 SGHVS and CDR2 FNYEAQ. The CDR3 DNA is TGTGCCAGCAGCCGCAGCGGAGCTTCCTACAATGAGCAGTTCTTC. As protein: CASSRSGASYNEQFF.

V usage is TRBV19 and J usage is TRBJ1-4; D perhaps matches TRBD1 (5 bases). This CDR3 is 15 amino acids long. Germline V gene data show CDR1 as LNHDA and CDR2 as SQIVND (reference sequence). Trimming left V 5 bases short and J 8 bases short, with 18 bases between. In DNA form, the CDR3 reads TGTGCCAGTAGTCCACCGGGACTGACGGGGGAAAAACTGTTTTTT. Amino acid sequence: CASSPPGLTGEKLFF.

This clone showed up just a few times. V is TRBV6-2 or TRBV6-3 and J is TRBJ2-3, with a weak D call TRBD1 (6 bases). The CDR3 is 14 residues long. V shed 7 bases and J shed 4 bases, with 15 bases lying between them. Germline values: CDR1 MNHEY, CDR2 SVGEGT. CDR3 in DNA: TGTGCCAGCACCCCGCGGGCAGGGGCAGATACGCAGTATTTT. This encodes CASTPRAGADTQYF.

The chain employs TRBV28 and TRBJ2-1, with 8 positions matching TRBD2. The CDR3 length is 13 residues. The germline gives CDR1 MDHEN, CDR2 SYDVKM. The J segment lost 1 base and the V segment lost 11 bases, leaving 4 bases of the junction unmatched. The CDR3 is CAHGGESYNEQFF. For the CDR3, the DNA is TGTGCCCACGGGGGGGAATCCTACAATGAGCAGTTCTTC.

The CDR3 here is CASSEEGGRGTEAFF. DNA for the CDR3: TGTGCCAGCAGTGAAGAGGGGGGGCGCGGCACTGAAGCTTTCTTT. The chain uses TRBV6-1 and TRBJ1-1; weak D call: TRBD1 (6 bases). The length of the CDR3 is 15 residues. V dropped 1 base and J dropped 4 bases, with 13 bases sitting between them. Germline loops: CDR1 MNHNS, CDR2 SASEGT.